This T cell receptor beta chain was retrieved from a study of T cells in Graves' hyperthyroidism and ophthalmopathy. Germline values: CDR1 SGHTA, CDR2 FQGNSA. The CDR3 has 15 amino acids. The V and J ends lost 0 bases and 5 bases, in that order; junction bases with no gene match: 4. Clinical Activity Scores of at least 3, NOSPECS grades of at least 4 and durations under 3 months characterized ophthalmopathy patients. TCR beta CDR3 sequences were amplified from RNA transcripts. The HTBI primer set was used in a first-round RT-PCR of the TCR CDR3. TCRdb reprocessed the multiplex PCR reads with MiXCR, giving one entry per CDR3 protein. This table has fewer than 500,000 distinct CDR3 sequences, approximately 14% appearing once.

This TCR derives from a man aged 18 to 30 with Graves' ophthalmopathy. The sample was blood. This chain uses TRBV7-2 with TRBJ2-1; 7 bases are shared with TRBD2. CDR3 DNA: TGTGCCAGCAGCTTAGCCTGGACTAGGAACAATGAGCAGTTCTTC. Residues: CASSLAWTRNNEQFF.